This T cell receptor beta chain was identified in a study of cytomegalovirus exposure and HLA in healthy donors. General study findings and limits: A few CMV-associated chains were confirmed in vitro to be specific for CMV antigens. Most subjects' HLA-A and HLA-B alleles were reportedly predicted from TCR beta sequences.

CDR3 length: 17 residues. The V end was cut by 1 base, the J end by 4 bases, with 19 bases between. The germline V gene encodes CDR1 SGHVS and CDR2 FNYEAQ. The PCR had 60 Vbeta and 13 Jbeta primers. The method was immunoSEQ multiplex PCR; TCRdb's version includes in-frame clones alone and lacks a portion of them. The sample yields about 140,000 clones, around 75% seen once. As concerns this clone: The antigen remains unidentified.

Specimen: PBMCs. This sequence was found in a man in his late teens or twenties in good health and CMV-seropositive. The chain joins TRBV7-6 to TRBJ2-5, with D possibly being TRBD2 (6 bases). The CDR3 spells CASSLEGSAGLGETQYF. Written as DNA, the CDR3 is TGTGCCAGCAGCTTAGAAGGATCTGCGGGATTAGGAGAGACCCAGTACTTC.